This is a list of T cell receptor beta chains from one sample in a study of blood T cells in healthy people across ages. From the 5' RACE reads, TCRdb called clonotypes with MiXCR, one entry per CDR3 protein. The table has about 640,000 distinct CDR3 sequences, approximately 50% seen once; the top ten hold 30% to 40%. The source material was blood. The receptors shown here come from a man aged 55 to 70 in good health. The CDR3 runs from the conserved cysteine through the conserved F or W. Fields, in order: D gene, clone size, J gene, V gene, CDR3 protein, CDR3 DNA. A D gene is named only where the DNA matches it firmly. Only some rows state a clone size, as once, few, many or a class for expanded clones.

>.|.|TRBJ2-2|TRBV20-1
CSARDRVTGGELFF
TGCAGTGCTAGAGACAGGGTTACGGGCGGGGAGCTGTTTTTT
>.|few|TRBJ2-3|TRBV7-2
CASSRSPSSTDTQYF
TGTGCCAGCAGCCGAAGTCCTTCTAGCACAGATACGCAGTATTTT
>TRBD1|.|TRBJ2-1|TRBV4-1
CASSQGEQGYEQFF
TGCGCCAGCAGCCAGGGAGAACAGGGGTATGAGCAGTTCTTC
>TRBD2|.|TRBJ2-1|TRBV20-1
CSATIRAGGRVGNEQFF
TGCAGTGCTACGATACGAGCGGGGGGCCGGGTCGGGAATGAGCAGTTCTTC
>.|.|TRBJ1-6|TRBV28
CASSLWGSSYNSPLHF
TGTGCCAGCAGTTTATGGGGGAGCTCCTATAATTCACCCCTCCACTTT
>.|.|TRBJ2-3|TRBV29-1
CSVGGEGGDTQYF
TGCAGCGTTGGAGGCGAAGGGGGGGATACGCAGTATTTT
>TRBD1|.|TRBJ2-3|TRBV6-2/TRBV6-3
CASARTGNTDTQYF
TGTGCCAGCGCACGGACAGGGAACACAGATACGCAGTATTTT
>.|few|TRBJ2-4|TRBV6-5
CASSPGLENIQYF
TGTGCCAGCAGCCCCGGACTGGAAAACATTCAGTACTTC
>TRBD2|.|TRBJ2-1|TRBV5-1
CASSLEGSGVNEQFF
TGCGCCAGCAGCTTGGAGGGTAGCGGGGTAAATGAGCAGTTCTTC
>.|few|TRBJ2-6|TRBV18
CASSPPLDSGANVLTF
TGTGCCAGCTCACCACCACTGGACTCTGGGGCCAACGTCCTGACTTTC